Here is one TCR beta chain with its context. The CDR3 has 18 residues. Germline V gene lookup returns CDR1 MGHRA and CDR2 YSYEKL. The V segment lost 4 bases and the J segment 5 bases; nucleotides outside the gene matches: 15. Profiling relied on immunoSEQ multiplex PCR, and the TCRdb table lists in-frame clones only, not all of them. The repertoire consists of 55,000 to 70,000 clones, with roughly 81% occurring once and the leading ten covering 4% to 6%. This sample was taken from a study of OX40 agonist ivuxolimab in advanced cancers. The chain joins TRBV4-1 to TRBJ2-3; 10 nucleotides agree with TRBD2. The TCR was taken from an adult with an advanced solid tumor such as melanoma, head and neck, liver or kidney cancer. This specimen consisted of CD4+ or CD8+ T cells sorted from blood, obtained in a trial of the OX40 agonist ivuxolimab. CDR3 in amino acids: CASSRAVSIVAGGDTQYF. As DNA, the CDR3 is TGCGCCAGCAGCCGAGCAGTATCAATAGTAGCGGGAGGAGATACGCAGTATTTT.